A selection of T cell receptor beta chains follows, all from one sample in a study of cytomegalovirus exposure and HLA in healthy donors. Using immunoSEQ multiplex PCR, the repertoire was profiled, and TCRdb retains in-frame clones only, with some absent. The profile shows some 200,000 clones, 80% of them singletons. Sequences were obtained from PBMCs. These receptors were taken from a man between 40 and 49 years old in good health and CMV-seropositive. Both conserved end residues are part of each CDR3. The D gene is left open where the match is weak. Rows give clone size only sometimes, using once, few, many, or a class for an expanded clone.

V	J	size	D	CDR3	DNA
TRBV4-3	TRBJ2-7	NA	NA	CASSQGLGGAGEQYF	TGCGCCAGCAGCCAAGGGCTTGGGGGGGCAGGGGAGCAGTACTTC
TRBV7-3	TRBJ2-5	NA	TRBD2	CASSLIPLAGKQETQYF	TGTGCCAGCAGCTTAATCCCGCTAGCGGGAAAACAAGAGACCCAGTACTTC
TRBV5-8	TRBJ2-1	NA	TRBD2	CASRSGLAGGNEQFF	TGTGCCAGCAGATCTGGACTAGCGGGAGGCAATGAGCAGTTCTTC
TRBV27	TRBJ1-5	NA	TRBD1	CASRGQGSTYSNQPQHF	TGTGCCAGCAGGGGACAGGGGTCTACTTATAGCAATCAGCCCCAGCATTTT
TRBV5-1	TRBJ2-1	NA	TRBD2	CASSLRTSGGANEQFF	TGCGCCAGCAGCCTCCGGACTAGCGGGGGGGCAAATGAGCAGTTCTTC
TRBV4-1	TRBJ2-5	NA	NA	CASSQMDSQETQYF	TGCGCCAGCAGCCAGATGGACAGCCAAGAGACCCAGTACTTC
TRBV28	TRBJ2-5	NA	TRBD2	CASSQTSGGETQYF	TGTGCCAGCAGCCAAACTAGCGGGGGAGAGACCCAGTACTTC
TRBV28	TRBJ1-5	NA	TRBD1	CASRNRDRGRQPQHF	TGTGCCAGCAGGAACCGGGACAGGGGACGTCAGCCCCAGCATTTT
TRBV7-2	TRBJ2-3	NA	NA	CASDSGLTQYF	TGTGCCAGCGACAGCGGGCTCACGCAGTATTTT
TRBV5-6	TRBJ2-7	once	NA	CASSSADYPSYEQYF	TGTGCCAGCAGCTCCGCCGACTATCCTTCCTACGAGCAGTACTTC
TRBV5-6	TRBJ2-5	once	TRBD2	CASSLVTGGQETQYF	TGTGCCAGCAGCTTGGTTACGGGGGGCCAAGAGACCCAGTACTTC
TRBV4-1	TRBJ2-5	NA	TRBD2	CASSPPDLAGGQETQYF	TGCGCCAGCAGCCCACCCGACTTAGCGGGGGGGCAAGAGACCCAGTACTTC
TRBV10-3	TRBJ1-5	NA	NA	CAISDGNQPQHF	TGTGCCATCAGTGACGGCAATCAGCCCCAGCATTTT
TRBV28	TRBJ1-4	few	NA	CASSSGGVNEKLFF	TGTGCCAGCAGCTCCGGGGGGGTAAATGAAAAACTGTTTTTT
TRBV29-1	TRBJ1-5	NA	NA	CSVAGVNQPQHF	TGCAGCGTGGCAGGGGTCAATCAGCCCCAGCATTTT
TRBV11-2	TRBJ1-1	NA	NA	CASSLETQGSEAFF	TGTGCCAGCAGCTTAGAAACACAGGGTTCTGAAGCTTTCTTT
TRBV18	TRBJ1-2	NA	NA	CASSPPQGNYGYTF	TGTGCCAGCTCACCACCACAGGGAAACTATGGCTACACCTTC
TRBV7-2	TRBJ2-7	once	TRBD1	CASSPDRASYEQYF	TGTGCCAGCAGCCCAGACAGGGCCTCCTACGAGCAGTACTTC
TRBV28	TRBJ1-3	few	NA	CASRSRQAHSGNTIYF	TGTGCCAGCCGTAGCCGACAGGCCCACTCTGGAAACACCATATATTTT
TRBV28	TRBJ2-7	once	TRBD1	CASSLIGGHYEQYF	TGTGCCAGCAGTTTGATAGGGGGCCACTACGAGCAGTACTTC
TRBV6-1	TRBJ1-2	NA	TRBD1	CASSAGTGGMLSYGYTF	TGTGCCAGCAGTGCCGGGACAGGGGGGATGCTGAGCTATGGCTACACCTTC
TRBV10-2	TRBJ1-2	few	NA	CASSGQNYGYTF	TGCGCCAGCAGTGGACAGAACTATGGCTACACCTTC
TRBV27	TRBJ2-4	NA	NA	CASKTSFAHIQYF	TGTGCCAGCAAAACTTCTTTCGCCCACATTCAGTACTTC
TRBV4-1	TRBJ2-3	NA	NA	CASSAPDSSSTDTQYF	TGCGCCAGCAGCGCTCCAGACTCTTCTAGCACAGATACGCAGTATTTT
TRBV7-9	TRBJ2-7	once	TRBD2	CASRASGGSYEQYF	TGTGCCAGCAGGGCGTCCGGGGGGTCCTACGAGCAGTACTTC
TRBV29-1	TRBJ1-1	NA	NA	CSVVAPRTEAFF	TGCAGCGTTGTCGCGCCCCGCACTGAAGCTTTCTTT
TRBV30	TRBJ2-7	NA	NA	CAWSRSSYEQYF	TGTGCCTGGAGTCGGAGCTCCTACGAGCAGTACTTC
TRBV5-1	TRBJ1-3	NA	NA	CASSLVETGNTIYF	TGCGCCAGCAGCTTGGTGGAGACTGGAAACACCATATATTTT
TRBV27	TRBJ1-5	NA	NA	CASSSREYSNQPQHF	TGTGCCAGCAGTTCCCGGGAGTATAGCAATCAGCCCCAGCATTTT
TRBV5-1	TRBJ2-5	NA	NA	CASSLARRQETQYF	TGCGCCAGCAGCTTGGCCCGGAGGCAAGAGACCCAGTACTTC
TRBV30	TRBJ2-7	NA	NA	CAWSGVSSSEQYF	TGTGCCTGGAGTGGAGTCTCCTCGAGCGAGCAGTACTTC
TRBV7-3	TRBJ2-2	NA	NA	CASSLPSTGELFF	TGTGCCAGCAGCTTACCGAGCACCGGGGAGCTGTTTTTT
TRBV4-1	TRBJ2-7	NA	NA	CASSQATGISYEQYF	TGCGCCAGCAGCCAAGCGACAGGTATTTCCTACGAGCAGTACTTC
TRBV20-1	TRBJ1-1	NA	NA	CSASRETKAFF	TGCAGTGCTAGCCGGGAGACGAAAGCTTTCTTT
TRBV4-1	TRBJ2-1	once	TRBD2	CASSPRGGAYNEQFF	TGCGCCAGCAGCCCACGGGGGGGGGCCTACAATGAGCAGTTCTTC
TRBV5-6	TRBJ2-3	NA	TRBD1	CASSLPGQGNTDTQYF	TGTGCCAGCAGCTTACCGGGACAGGGGAACACAGATACGCAGTATTTT
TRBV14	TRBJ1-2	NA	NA	CASSRPSGANDYGYTF	TGTGCCAGCAGCCGACCATCAGGGGCAAATGACTATGGCTACACCTTC
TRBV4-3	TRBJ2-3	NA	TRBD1	CASSQSRGLGDTQYF	TGCGCCAGCAGCCAATCGAGGGGGCTAGGAGATACGCAGTATTTT
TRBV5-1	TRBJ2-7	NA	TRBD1	CASTTQPGQGFAAGYF	TGCGCCAGCACCACCCAACCAGGACAGGGTTTTGCGGCGGGGTACTTC
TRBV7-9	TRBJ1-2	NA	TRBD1	CATDRGIDYGYTF	TGTGCCACGGACAGGGGTATCGACTATGGCTACACCTTC
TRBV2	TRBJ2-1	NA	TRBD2	CASSGAPGGTRVNEQFF	TGTGCCAGCAGTGGGGCCCCGGGGGGGACTAGGGTAAATGAGCAGTTCTTC
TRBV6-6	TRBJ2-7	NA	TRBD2	CASSTRPTGGEQYF	TGTGCCAGCAGCACTCGGCCAACCGGGGGGGAGCAGTACTTC
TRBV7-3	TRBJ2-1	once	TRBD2	CASSLERGGLDEQFF	TGTGCCAGCAGCTTGGAGCGGGGGGGCCTCGATGAGCAGTTCTTC
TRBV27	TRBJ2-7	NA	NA	CASSSLRGSSYEQYF	TGTGCCAGCAGTTCCCTTAGGGGGAGCTCCTACGAGCAGTACTTC
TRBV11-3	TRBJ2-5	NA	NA	CASSPGQGGETQYF	TGTGCCAGCAGCCCTGGACAGGGAGGGGAGACCCAGTACTTC
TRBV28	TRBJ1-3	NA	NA	CASSLFQISGNTIYF	TGTGCCAGCAGTTTATTCCAGATCTCTGGAAACACCATATATTTT
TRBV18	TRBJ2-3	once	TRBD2	CASSASSGLTDTQYF	TGTGCCAGCTCAGCCTCTAGCGGGCTAACAGATACGCAGTATTTT
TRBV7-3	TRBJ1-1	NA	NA	CASSLRYNDEAFF	TGTGCCAGCAGCTTAAGGTACAACGATGAAGCTTTCTTT
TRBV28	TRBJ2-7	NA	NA	CATRDAYEQYF	TGTGCCACTCGGGATGCCTACGAGCAGTACTTC
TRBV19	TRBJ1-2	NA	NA	CASNTGGYLSGYTF	TGTGCCAGTAACACGGGGGGTTACCTATCAGGCTACACCTTC
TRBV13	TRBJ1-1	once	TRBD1	CASSFTGEDTEAFF	TGTGCCAGCAGCTTTACAGGGGAGGACACTGAAGCTTTCTTT
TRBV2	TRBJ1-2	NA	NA	CASSEEMAGAGGYTF	TGTGCCAGCAGTGAAGAGATGGCGGGGGCGGGTGGCTACACCTTC
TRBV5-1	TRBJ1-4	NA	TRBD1	CASSLANAGGREKLFF	TGCGCCAGCAGCTTGGCCAATGCAGGGGGCCGTGAAAAACTGTTTTTT
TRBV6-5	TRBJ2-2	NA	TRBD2	CASTLGLAHTGELFF	TGTGCCAGCACGCTGGGACTAGCGCACACCGGGGAGCTGTTTTTT
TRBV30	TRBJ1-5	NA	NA	CAWRPAGTLNQPQHF	TGTGCCTGGAGGCCCGCCGGGACACTTAATCAGCCCCAGCATTTT
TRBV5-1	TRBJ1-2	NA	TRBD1	CASSFVGQGGYGYTF	TGCGCCAGCAGCTTCGTTGGACAGGGTGGCTATGGCTACACCTTC
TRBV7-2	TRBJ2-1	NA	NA	CASSFLTTYNEQFF	TGTGCCAGCAGCTTTTTAACAACCTACAATGAGCAGTTCTTC